This T cell receptor (beta chain) originates from a study of PD-1 blockade in classical Hodgkin lymphoma. Study observations and caveats: Prior to therapy, complete responders displayed diversity much like that of newly diagnosed patients.

The data were produced by immunoSEQ multiplex PCR, yet TCRdb's version contains in-frame clones alone and is incomplete. The sample carries around 91,000 clones, approximately 80% recorded once. A remark on this clone: Its antigen is undetermined.

This CDR3 comprises 16 residues. Trimming took off 0 bases at V and 1 base at J, with 12 bases between the two ends. Germline lookup yields CDR1 MNHNS and CDR2 SASEGT. Every patient had relapsed following autologous stem cell transplantation, and cohorts differed in brentuximab vedotin exposure. The receptor comes from a human donor with classical Hodgkin lymphoma. The source material was peripheral blood mononuclear cells (PBMCs), sampled before the second cycle of nivolumab. This chain connects TRBV6-1 to TRBJ1-1, with D tentatively TRBD1 (5 bases). In nucleotides, the CDR3 is TGTGCCAGCAGTGAAGCGAGAGGAGGGGCGAACACTGAAGCTTTCTTT. Its translation: CASSEARGGANTEAFF.